This T cell receptor (beta chain) was retrieved from a study of coeliac disease. Study-level findings and limits: Known gliadin-specific TRB sequences: 9 of 18 coeliac samples, only 1 of 6 controls.

A remark on this clone: Its antigen is as yet unknown.

The method was immunoSEQ multiplex PCR; TCRdb's version includes in-frame clones alone and lacks a portion of them. The sample includes some 6,100 clones, 62% seen only once; the top ten take approximately 20%. The ends were cut back, 0 bases at V and 2 bases at J, with 9 bases in the middle. CDR1 SGHVS and CDR2 FNYEAQ come from the germline V gene. The CDR3 extends over 15 amino acids. Sequencing was done on a sample of lymphocytes from the gut lamina propria. The gene calls are TRBV7-6 and TRBJ2-3; D call uncertain. This receptor was taken from a man in his 60s with celiac disease on a gluten-free diet. In nucleotides, the CDR3 is TGTGCCAGCAGCTTAGCCCCCAGCGTCACAGATACGCAGTATTTT. It encodes CASSLAPSVTDTQYF.